The 30 T cell receptor beta chains given below trace back to one sample, sequenced in a study of immune evolution from preneoplasia to lung adenocarcinoma. Produced via immunoSEQ multiplex PCR; TCRdb's table is partial and in-frame only. The sample shows just over 6,000 clones, just under 80% of them seen only once. The sequencing input was FFPE minimally invasive lung adenocarcinoma tissue. The source of these receptors is a person aged 50-75 years with lung adenocarcinoma.

As for this clone: The germline gene is not matched at one end of the junction; a read error may be the cause. This sample also contains other DNA sequences that code for the same CDR3. V gene TRBV4-2 combines with J gene TRBJ2-7; a weak D match, TRBD2 (5 bases). Per the germline V gene, CDR1 is LGHNA and CDR2 is YNFKEQ. The CDR3 spans 15 residues. CDR3 in DNA: TGTGCCAGCAGTCAAGAGCGGACCTTCTCCTACGAGCAGTACTTC. Translated, it gives CASSQERTFSYEQYF.

J is TRBJ2-7 and V is TRBV6-5, with D perhaps matching TRBD1 or TRBD2 (5 bases each). V lost 7 bases and J 3 bases, leaving 13 bases between the germline ends. Germline CDR1 MNHEY, CDR2 SVGAGI. CDR3 length: 13 amino acids. Here the CDR3 DNA reads TGTGCCAGCACCACCCGGGGACGCTACGAGCAGTACTTC. Translated: CASTTRGRYEQYF.

This clone is a singleton in its sample. This chain connects TRBV9 to TRBJ2-2; D is unclear. Per the germline V gene, CDR1 is SGDLS and CDR2 is YYNGEE. Trimming left V 0 bases short and J 8 bases short, with 8 bases between. This CDR3 comprises 13 residues. CDR3 bases: TGTGCCAGCAGCGTAGATTTGACAGGGGAGCTGTTTTTT. Its translation: CASSVDLTGELFF.

This clone was counted a single time. The chain employs TRBV6-1 and TRBJ2-1; 9 nucleotides line up with TRBD1. V gave up 6 bases and J gave up 5 bases; unmatched junction bases: 5. The CDR3 is made up of 14 amino acids. Germline CDR1 is MNHNS and CDR2 is SASEGT. The CDR3 spells CASRTGTGNNEQFF. The CDR3 nucleotides read TGTGCCAGCAGAACCGGGACAGGGAACAATGAGCAGTTCTTC.

The chain joins TRBV14 to TRBJ2-3; TRBD2 might be the D (6 bases). The CDR3 sequence is 15 residues long. Germline V gene data show CDR1 as SGHDN and CDR2 as FVKESK. V was cut by 7 bases and J by 0 bases, with 14 bases left in between. CDR3 nucleotides: TGTGCCAGCAACCCGACGGGGACTAGCACAGATACGCAGTATTTT. This encodes CASNPTGTSTDTQYF.

This rearrangement joins TRBV4-1 to TRBJ2-1; 9 positions agree with TRBD1. Germline values: CDR1 MGHRA, CDR2 YSYEKL. This CDR3 is 18 amino acids long. V lost 0 bases, J lost 3 bases, and 9 bases stayed unmatched. CDR3 amino acids: CASSQDGVGQGFYNEQFF. CDR3 nucleotides: TGCGCCAGCAGCCAAGATGGGGTAGGACAGGGGTTCTACAATGAGCAGTTCTTC.

The rearrangement links TRBV21-1 to TRBJ2-3; TRBD2 is the table's D call and was not checked against the DNA. TRBV21-1 is marked as a pseudogene. The CDR3 spans 13 residues. CDR3 sequence reads: CASSKSREDTQYF. CDR3 nucleotide sequence: TGTGCCAGCAGCAAATCGCGCGAAGATACGCAGTATTTT.

The chain uses TRBV5-1 and TRBJ2-7, with D possibly matching TRBD2 (7 bases). The CDR3 length is 14 residues. Germline V gene sequence: CDR1 SGHRS, CDR2 YFSETQ. Trimming took off 4 bases at V and 1 base at J, with 12 bases between the two ends. CDR3 coding DNA: TGCGCCAGCAGCCGGGGGGCAGTATCCTACGAGCAGTACTTC. Protein sequence: CASSRGAVSYEQYF.

The V call is TRBV29-1, the J call TRBJ1-1, with D possibly matching TRBD1 (5 bases). Trimming removed 7 bases at V and 6 bases at J, with 12 bases between. The CDR3 consists of 11 residues. Germline V gene sequence: CDR1 SQVTM, CDR2 ANQGSEA. In DNA form, the CDR3 reads TGCAGCGGCCGGGACTGGGCTGAAGCTTTCTTT. Translation: CSGRDWAEAFF.

The chain recombines TRBV7-6 with TRBJ1-4; 10 nucleotides align to TRBD1. Germline loops: CDR1 SGHVS, CDR2 FNYEAQ. J was trimmed by 6 bases and V by 5 bases; bases with no gene match: 6. This CDR3 comprises 15 residues. The CDR3 reads CASSTRGTGDEKLFF. CDR3 in DNA: TGTGCCAGCAGCACTAGGGGGACAGGGGATGAAAAACTGTTTTTT.

In this sample, this clone turned up a few times. This sequence joins TRBV6-5 and TRBJ1-4; the D is unclear. Germline CDR1 MNHEY, CDR2 SVGAGI. Trimming cost V 0 bases and J 5 bases, with 7 bases left between them. The CDR3 sequence is 14 residues long. The CDR3 is CASSYSKFNEKLFF. CDR3 DNA sequence: TGTGCCAGCAGTTACTCGAAGTTCAATGAAAAACTGTTTTTT.

The chain couples TRBV19 to TRBJ1-5; D ambiguous. The V and J ends lost 6 bases and 5 bases respectively, with 20 bases between them. Germline CDR1 LNHDA, CDR2 SQIVND (reference sequence). The CDR3 runs 16 residues. The CDR3 protein is CASRSPGRLSHQPQHF. CDR3 nucleotide sequence: TGTGCCAGTAGATCCCCCGGAAGATTAAGCCATCAGCCCCAGCATTTT. Combining the CDR3 with reference TRBV19 and TRBJ1-5 gives the whole variable domain DGGITQSPKYLFRKEGQNVTLSCEQNLNHDAMYWYRQDPGQGLRLIYYSQIVNDFQKGDIAEGYSVSREKKESFPLTVTSAQKNPTAFYLCASRSPGRLSHQPQHFGDGTRLSIL.

The J gene is TRBJ1-2, the V gene TRBV29-1; 9 positions agree with TRBD1. The CDR3 runs to 14 residues. Germline values: CDR1 SQVTM, CDR2 ANQGSEA. Trimming took 7 bases from V and 4 from J; bases not matched to a gene: 10. CDR3 sequence (DNA): TGCAGCGGCTGGGGGGGACAGGGTGGCTATGGCTACACCTTC. It is translated as CSGWGGQGGYGYTF.

This clone was detected only once. This sample includes further DNA sequences coding for the same CDR3. The chain employs TRBV5-1 and TRBJ2-4; 10 bases are shared with TRBD2. Germline V lookup: CDR1 SGHRS, CDR2 YFSETQ. With V trimmed by 0 bases and J by 8 bases, 8 bases remained unmatched. This CDR3 is built from 16 residues. The CDR3 DNA is TGCGCCAGCAGCTTGGCCCATAGCGGGGGGAAAGACATTCAGTACTTC. Protein product: CASSLAHSGGKDIQYF.

The rearrangement uses TRBV30 and TRBJ1-3; D remains unclear. The CDR3 covers 13 residues. The V end was cut by 0 bases, the J end by 4 bases, with 7 bases between. In germline, CDR1 is GTSNPN, CDR2 SVGIG (reference sequence). The CDR3 DNA is TGTGCCTGGAGTGTATTGGAGGGAAACACCATATATTTT. Translation gives CAWSVLEGNTIYF.

This rearrangement joins TRBV18 to TRBJ1-5; D call uncertain. Trimming shortened V by 2 bases and J by 7 bases, and 9 bases separated the two germline ends. In germline, CDR1 is KGHSH, CDR2 LQKENI. The CDR3 consists of 13 residues. CDR3 DNA sequence: TGTGCCAGCTCACCAAACAAAAACCAGCCCCAGCATTTT. As protein: CASSPNKNQPQHF.

The CDR3 nucleotides are TGTGCCAGCAGTGCTGACGGAACAACCGGGGAGCTGTTTTTT. Translated, it gives CASSADGTTGELFF. The chain employs TRBV6-1 and TRBJ2-2; no reliable D call. CDR1 is MNHNS and CDR2 is SASEGT in the germline V gene. The germline V and J ends were trimmed by 4 bases and 5 bases, with 11 bases remaining between them. The length of the CDR3 is 14 residues.

The genes are TRBV30 and TRBJ1-3; D unresolved. V was pared by 5 bases and J by 2 bases, with 16 bases between. In germline, CDR1 is GTSNPN, CDR2 SVGIG (reference sequence). The CDR3 is 15 amino acids. This chain's CDR3 is CAWARRVFTGNTIYF. In nucleotides, the CDR3 is TGTGCCTGGGCAAGAAGGGTCTTTACTGGAAACACCATATATTTT.

The chain combines TRBV19 with TRBJ1-5, with D perhaps matching TRBD1 (6 bases). With 3 bases removed from V and 7 bases from J, the gap between germline ends came to 19 bases. CDR3 size: 16 residues. CDR1 is LNHDA, CDR2 SQIVND, per germline (reference sequence). The CDR3 DNA reads as TGTGCCAGTAGTATTAAGCACAGGGAACTTCGGCAGCCCCAGCATTTT. This sequence encodes CASSIKHRELRQPQHF.

The V and J genes are TRBV9 and TRBJ2-2, with 8 bases identical to TRBD2. Germline trimming cut 4 bases from V and 5 bases from J; bases unmatched to any gene: 4. This CDR3 has 14 amino acids. Per the germline V gene, CDR1 is SGDLS and CDR2 is YYNGEE. This chain's CDR3 is CASSLREVTGELFF. Here the CDR3 DNA reads TGTGCCAGCAGCCTGCGGGAGGTAACCGGGGAGCTGTTTTTT.

Only a few counts were recorded for this clone. This rearrangement joins TRBV30 to TRBJ1-1, with a possible D match to TRBD1 (5 bases). This CDR3 comprises 13 residues. The germline CDR1 and CDR2 sequences are GTSNPN and SVGIG (reference sequence). V lost 0 bases to trimming and J lost 8 bases, with 13 bases between them. CDR3 bases: TGTGCCTGGAGTGTAGGGGTGGATAGGGAAGCTTTCTTT. Translating gives CAWSVGVDREAFF.

This rearrangement joins TRBV7-2 to TRBJ2-7, with 8 bases matching TRBD2. Germline CDR1 reads SGHTA; CDR2 reads FQGNSA. Trimming at V came to 3 bases and at J to 2 bases, leaving 3 bases not matched to a gene. This CDR3 region has 14 residues. CDR3 bases: TGTGCCAGCAGCTTTAGCGGGAACACCTACGAGCAGTACTTC. Its translation is CASSFSGNTYEQYF.

The chain recombines TRBV5-1 with TRBJ2-1; TRBD1 might be the D (5 bases). Per germline, CDR1 SGHRS and CDR2 YFSETQ. This CDR3 comprises 16 residues. Trimming removed 4 bases at V and 4 bases at J, with 18 bases between. CDR3 sequence reads: CASSPDGQGLYNEQFF. The CDR3 DNA sequence: TGCGCCAGCAGCCCGGACGGGCAGGGCTTATACAATGAGCAGTTCTTC.

The chain combines TRBV5-1 with TRBJ2-7, with D uncertain. This CDR3 is 13 amino acids long. Trimming left V 4 bases short and J 7 bases short, with 15 bases between. Germline V gives CDR1 SGHRS, CDR2 YFSETQ. The CDR3, as DNA: TGCGCCAGCAGCCACCTGTGGAGCCCGGAGCAGTACTTC. Translation: CASSHLWSPEQYF.

This rearrangement joins TRBV28 to TRBJ1-1; D is unresolved. V was trimmed by 2 bases and J by 3 bases, leaving 10 bases between them. Germline V gene lookup returns CDR1 MDHEN and CDR2 SYDVKM. The CDR3 contains 14 residues. CDR3 amino acids: CASSLLNGYTEAFF. In DNA, the CDR3 is TGTGCCAGCAGTTTACTGAACGGATACACTGAAGCTTTCTTT. Full variable domain (rest looked up from reference TRBV28 and TRBJ1-1): DVKVTQSSRYLVKRTGEKVFLECVQDMDHENMFWYRQDPGLGLRLIYFSYDVKMKEKGDIPEGYSVSREKKERFSLILESASTNQTSMYLCASSLLNGYTEAFFGQGTRLTVV.

This chain joins TRBV5-1 and TRBJ1-3; no clear D gene. V was cut by 0 bases and J by 0 bases, with 10 bases left in between. Germline CDR1 reads SGHRS; CDR2 reads YFSETQ. The CDR3 is 16 residues long. The CDR3 DNA follows: TGCGCCAGCAGCTTGGACCCACAGCTCTCTGGAAACACCATATATTTT. Protein sequence: CASSLDPQLSGNTIYF.

This chain uses TRBV19 with TRBJ2-5; D gene ambiguous. V was pared by 2 bases and J by 5 bases, with 9 bases between. The germline CDR1 and CDR2 sequences are LNHDA and SQIVND (reference sequence). This CDR3 is 13 amino acids long. The CDR3 loop reads CASSILGHETQYF. DNA for the CDR3: TGTGCCAGTAGTATATTGGGTCATGAGACCCAGTACTTC.

The chain employs TRBV29-1 and TRBJ2-4; TRBD2 aligns across 7 bases. Looked up from germline, CDR1 is SQVTM and CDR2 is ANQGSEA. V was pared by 4 bases and J by 7 bases, with 4 bases of the junction left unmatched. The CDR3 is 12 residues long. The CDR3, as DNA: TGCAGCGTTGGCCTGGGAGGGAACATTCAGTACTTC. Its translation is CSVGLGGNIQYF.

The CDR3 loop is CASNRGQAGANVLTF. The CDR3 DNA reads as TGTGCCAGCAACAGGGGGCAAGCTGGGGCCAACGTCCTGACTTTC. This chain connects TRBV2 to TRBJ2-6, with TRBD1 identical over 9 bases. The length of the CDR3 is 15 residues. J lost 2 bases, V lost 7 bases, and 3 bases had no gene match. Germline CDR1 and CDR2: SNHLY and FYNNEI.

This clone was recorded once. The same CDR3 is also encoded by other DNA sequences in this sample. The V call is TRBV29-1, the J call TRBJ2-1; D is unresolved. V lost 1 base to trimming and J lost 4 bases, with 8 bases between them. The CDR3 length is 13 residues. Germline V gene data show CDR1 as SQVTM and CDR2 as ANQGSEA. CDR3 protein: CSVEGTDYNEQFF. For the CDR3, the DNA is TGCAGCGTTGAAGGGACGGATTACAATGAGCAGTTCTTC.